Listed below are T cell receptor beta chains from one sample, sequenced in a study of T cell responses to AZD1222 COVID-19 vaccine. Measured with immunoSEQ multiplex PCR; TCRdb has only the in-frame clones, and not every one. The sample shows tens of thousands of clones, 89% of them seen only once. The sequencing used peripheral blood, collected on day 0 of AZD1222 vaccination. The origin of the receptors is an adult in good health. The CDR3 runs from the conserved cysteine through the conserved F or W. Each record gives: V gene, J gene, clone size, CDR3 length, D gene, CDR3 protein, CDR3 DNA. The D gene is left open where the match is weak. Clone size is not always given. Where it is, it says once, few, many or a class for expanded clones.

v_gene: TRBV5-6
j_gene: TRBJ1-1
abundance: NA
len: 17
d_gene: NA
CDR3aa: CASSSWGVGGRSTEAFF
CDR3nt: TGTGCCAGCAGCTCTTGGGGGGTCGGGGGAAGATCCACTGAAGCTTTCTTT

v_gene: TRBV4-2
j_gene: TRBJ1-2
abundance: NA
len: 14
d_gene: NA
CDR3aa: CASSQPQVYYGYTF
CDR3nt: TGTGCCAGCAGCCAACCCCAGGTATACTATGGCTACACCTTC

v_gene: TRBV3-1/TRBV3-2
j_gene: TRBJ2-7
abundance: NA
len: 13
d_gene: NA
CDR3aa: CASSQEITYEQYF
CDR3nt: TGTGCCAGCAGCCAAGAAATTACCTACGAGCAGTACTTC

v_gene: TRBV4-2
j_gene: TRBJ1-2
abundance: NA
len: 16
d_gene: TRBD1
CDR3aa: CASSQSWTGDIYGYTF
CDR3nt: TGTGCCAGCAGCCAGAGCTGGACAGGGGATATCTATGGCTACACCTTC

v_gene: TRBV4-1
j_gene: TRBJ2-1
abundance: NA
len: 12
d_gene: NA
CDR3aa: CARGRNNNEQFF
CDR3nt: TGCGCTCGAGGGCGGAATAACAATGAGCAGTTCTTC

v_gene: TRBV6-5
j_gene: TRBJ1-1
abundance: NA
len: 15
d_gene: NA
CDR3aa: CASSFRGAEGTEAFF
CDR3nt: TGTGCCAGCTCCTTCCGCGGTGCAGAGGGAACTGAAGCTTTCTTT

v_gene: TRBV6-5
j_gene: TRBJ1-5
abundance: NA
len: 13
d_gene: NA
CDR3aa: CASRRRRNQPQHF
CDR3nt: TGTGCCAGCCGTCGTAGGCGCAATCAGCCCCAGCATTTT

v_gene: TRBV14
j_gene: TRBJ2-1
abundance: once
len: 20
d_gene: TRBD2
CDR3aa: CASSQAGLASTRSSYNEQFF
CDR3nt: TGTGCCAGCAGCCAAGCGGGACTAGCGTCCACTAGGAGCTCCTACAATGAGCAGTTCTTC

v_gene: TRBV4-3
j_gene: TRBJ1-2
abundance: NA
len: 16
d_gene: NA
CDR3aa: CASSQDDPGVNYGYTF
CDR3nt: TGCGCCAGCAGCCAAGATGATCCAGGGGTAAACTATGGCTACACCTTC

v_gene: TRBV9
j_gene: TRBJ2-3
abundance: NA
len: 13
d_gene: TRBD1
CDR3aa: CASSPDRADTQYF
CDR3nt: TGTGCCAGCAGCCCAGACAGGGCGGATACGCAGTATTTT

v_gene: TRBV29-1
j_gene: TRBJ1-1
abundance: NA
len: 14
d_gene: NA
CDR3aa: CSVVPLKQDTEAFF
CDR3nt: TGCAGCGTTGTGCCCCTAAAGCAGGACACTGAAGCTTTCTTT

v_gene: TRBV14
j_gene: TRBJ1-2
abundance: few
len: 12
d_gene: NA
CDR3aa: CASSTNLGGYTF
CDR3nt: TGTGCCAGCAGCACAAATCTCGGAGGCTACACCTTC

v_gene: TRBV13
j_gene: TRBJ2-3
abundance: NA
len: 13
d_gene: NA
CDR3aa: CASSLGSLDTQYF
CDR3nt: TGTGCCAGCAGCCTGGGCAGTCTCGATACGCAGTATTTT

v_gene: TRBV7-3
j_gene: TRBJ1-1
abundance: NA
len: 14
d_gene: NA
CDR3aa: CASSRNSGETEAFF
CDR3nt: TGTGCCAGCAGCAGGAACTCAGGGGAAACTGAAGCTTTCTTT

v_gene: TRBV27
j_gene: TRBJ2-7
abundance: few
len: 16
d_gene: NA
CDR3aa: CASSPSSSISSYEQYF
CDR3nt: TGTGCCAGCAGTCCCTCTAGCTCTATAAGCTCCTACGAGCAGTACTTC

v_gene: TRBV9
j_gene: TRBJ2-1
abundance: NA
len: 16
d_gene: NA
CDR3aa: CASSVAGMGSYNEQFF
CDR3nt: TGTGCCAGCAGCGTAGCAGGGATGGGCTCCTACAATGAGCAGTTCTTC